One and the same sample provided the 5 T cell receptor beta chains below, sequenced in a study of blood T cell repertoires in COVID-19. Assay used: immunoSEQ multiplex PCR; TCRdb lists only in-frame clones, some missing. The data contain about 220,000 clones, roughly 85% of them singletons. Material for sequencing was PBMCs or T cells enriched from blood (not recorded which). Receptor source: a woman aged 40 to 49 with acute COVID-19.

This rearrangement joins TRBV13 to TRBJ1-1; 9 bases line up with TRBD1. J gave up 0 bases and V 4 bases, and 6 bases lay outside the gene matches. Per germline, CDR1 PRHDT and CDR2 FYEKMQ (reference sequence). The CDR3 has 16 amino acids. The CDR3 sequence is CASSSPGQGMNTEAFF. Written as DNA, the CDR3 is TGTGCCAGCAGCTCCCCGGGACAGGGCATGAACACTGAAGCTTTCTTT.

CDR3 coding DNA: TGTGCCAGCAGCAGGGGCGTTAATCAGCCCCAGCATTTT. Translating gives CASSRGVNQPQHF. This sequence joins TRBV12-3 or TRBV12-4 and TRBJ1-5, with D possibly TRBD1 on 6 matching bases. This CDR3 has 13 amino acids. V lost 6 bases to trimming and J lost 4 bases, with 10 bases between them.

This rearrangement joins TRBV7-8 to TRBJ1-2, with a possible D match to TRBD1 (5 bases). The length of the CDR3 is 12 residues. V was trimmed by 5 bases and J by 8 bases, leaving 12 bases between them. CDR1 and CDR2 from the germline V gene are SGHVS and FQNEAQ. The CDR3 DNA is TGTGCCAGCAGCCCGCAGGGTAGCGGCTACACCTTC. This gives the protein CASSPQGSGYTF.

The V and J genes are TRBV9 and TRBJ1-3; D gene ambiguous. This CDR3 region has 12 residues. V was cut by 0 bases and J by 8 bases, with 6 bases left in between. In germline, CDR1 is SGDLS, CDR2 YYNGEE. CDR3 coding DNA: TGTGCCAGCAGCGTAGCGGAGGACACCATATATTTT. This codes for CASSVAEDTIYF. Complete variable domain (other parts from reference TRBV9 and TRBJ1-3): DSGVTQTPKHLITATGQRVTLRCSPRSGDLSVYWYQQSLDQGLQFLIQYYNGEERAKGNILERFSAQQFPDLHSELNLSSLELGDSALYFCASSVAEDTIYFGEGSWLTVV.

The chain uses TRBV11-2 and TRBJ2-3; TRBD2 agrees at 11 bases. This CDR3 has 15 amino acids. Germline loops: CDR1 SGHAT, CDR2 FQNNGV. V shed 5 bases and J 5 bases; nucleotides not matched to a gene: 6. CDR3 DNA: TGTGCCAGCAGCCCAACTAGCGGGGGCATAGATACGCAGTATTTT. Protein: CASSPTSGGIDTQYF.